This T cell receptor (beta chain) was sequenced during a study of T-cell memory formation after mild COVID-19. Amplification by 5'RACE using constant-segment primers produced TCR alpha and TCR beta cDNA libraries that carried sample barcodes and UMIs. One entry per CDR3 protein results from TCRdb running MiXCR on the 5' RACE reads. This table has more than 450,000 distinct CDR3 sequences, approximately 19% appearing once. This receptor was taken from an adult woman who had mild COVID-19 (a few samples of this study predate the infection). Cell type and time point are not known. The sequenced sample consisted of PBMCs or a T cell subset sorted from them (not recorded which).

The CDR3 loop reads CALGGGGEKLFF. CDR3 sequence (DNA): TGTGCCCTCGGGGGCGGTGGGGAAAAACTGTTTTTT. The chain combines TRBV7-9 with TRBJ1-4, with a weak D call TRBD1 (6 bases). Germline V gene data show CDR1 as SEHNR and CDR2 as FQNEAQ (reference sequence). This CDR3 spans 12 amino acids. V shed 11 bases and J shed 8 bases, with 15 bases lying between them.